The clone carrying this T cell receptor (beta chain) showed up many times. This record comes from a study of identical twins. TCRdb called the 5' RACE reads again in MiXCR, with one record for every CDR3 protein. This repertoire shows about 700,000 distinct CDR3 sequences, around 6% found once; its top ten account for roughly 2%. Germline V gives CDR1 LGHNA, CDR2 YNFKEQ. This CDR3 has 13 residues. V shed 5 bases and J shed 9 bases, with 14 bases lying between them. The V gene is TRBV4-2, the J gene TRBJ2-1; the D call may be TRBD1 or TRBD2 (5 bases each). The sequence was collected from a man aged 18 to 30 in good health. Input material: naive T cells sorted from blood. This chain's CDR3 is CASSSGPDGEQFF. DNA of the CDR3: TGTGCCAGCAGCTCGGGACCGGACGGTGAGCAGTTCTTC.